This TCR beta chain was profiled in a study of T-cell memory formation after mild COVID-19. Across the study: For the most part, TCR clusters were specific to one donor. Regarding the study as a whole: Memory sampled before infection contained some responding clones, suggesting cross-reactive memory joined. Clones contracting across day 15 to 85 had a balanced CD4/CD8 profile; later expanding clones leaned CD4+.

About this clonotype itself: The antigen remains undetermined.

TCRdb used MiXCR to reprocess the 5' RACE reads, holding one entry per CDR3 protein. The data show about 90,000 distinct CDR3 sequences, roughly 15% seen once. The CDR3 is 13 residues long. Trimming pared 4 bases from V and 2 bases from J, leaving 6 bases between. Germline values: CDR1 MNHEY, CDR2 SVGAGI. V is TRBV6-5 and J is TRBJ1-3; D is unclear. The sequenced sample consisted of PBMCs or a T cell subset sorted from them (not recorded which). The sequence came from a young man who had mild COVID-19 (a few samples of this study predate the infection). Cell type and time point are not known. CDR3 protein: CASSSAAGNTIYF. DNA of the CDR3: TGTGCCAGCAGTTCGGCGGCTGGAAACACCATATATTTT.